This record looks at one T cell receptor beta chain sequence and its context. No antigen is known for it. No much larger clone is present one base from it, and per-base qualities are unavailable. These data originate in a study of blood T cell repertoires in COVID-19 (dated by TCRdb to 2018 to 2021). In terms of the full investigation: Samples from collaborators originated in the United States, Italy and Spain and spanned both the acute and convalescent phases of COVID-19. The material from the prospective study consisted of cDNA or gDNA derived from T cells, B-cell-depleted T cells, or PBMCs. Subjects who had been exposed to COVID-19, were actively infected with it, or had recovered from it provided the deeply sampled blood TCRbeta repertoires that made up the dataset. The repertoires were released in a freely available public database meant as a resource for research on the immune response to SARS-CoV-2. Samples were obtained from the ongoing ImmuneRACE study (first 160 participants) and from 1,254 subjects provided by 6 global collaborators. A de-identified subject ID, COVID-19 status, age in years and sex were almost always included in the sample metadata. HLA class I and class II types, where available, came from metadata supplied by the sample provider rather than from assay-based typing. The investigation overall reported the following: Clinical and demographic metadata were provided uncurated, with the amount varying by source and participant.

Here V drops 4 bases and J drops 7 bases, and the junction holds 6 bases not matched to any gene. The germline V gene specifies SGDLS as CDR1 and YYNGEE as CDR2. Its CDR3 holds 13 amino acids, cysteine through phenylalanine. Of the read, only the CDR3 DNA is kept; its 39 bases are in frame from base 1. Collaborating institutions collected whole blood in K2EDTA tubes following their own protocols. Collaborator samples were shipped for TCRbeta analysis as frozen whole blood, isolated PBMCs, or DNA extracted from either sample type. TCRbeta CDR3 regions were amplified from genomic DNA by means of the immunoSEQ Assay, a bias-controlled multiplex PCR. On the study's bioinformatics: Nucleated cell counts per sample were estimated from amplification of reference gene primers within the assay. To quantify the absolute abundance of each unique TCRbeta CDR3 rearrangement, sequence reads were collapsed and filtered. For each sample, productive Simpson clonality was calculated as the square root of Simpson's diversity index across productive rearrangements. TCRdb retrieved this table from immuneACCESS and kept in-frame rearrangements only. Not all clones are present; in checked studies, unresolved V genes account for under half, and no reason is known for the remainder. V and J calls plus clone size are reproduced from that table; the DNA served to infer D and trimming. The sample profile shows 53,000 or so clones; about nine tenths of them were found once. The ten largest clones capture approximately 6.2% of the sample.

The rearrangement joined TRBV9 to TRBJ2-7; 9 middle bases align to TRBD2. The clonotype was recovered from a man aged 40-50 years with acute or convalescent COVID-19. Specimen: peripheral blood. CDR3 loop: CASSPRTSGEQYF. The DNA sequence is TGTGCCAGCAGCCCCCGAACTAGCGGGGAGCAGTACTTC.